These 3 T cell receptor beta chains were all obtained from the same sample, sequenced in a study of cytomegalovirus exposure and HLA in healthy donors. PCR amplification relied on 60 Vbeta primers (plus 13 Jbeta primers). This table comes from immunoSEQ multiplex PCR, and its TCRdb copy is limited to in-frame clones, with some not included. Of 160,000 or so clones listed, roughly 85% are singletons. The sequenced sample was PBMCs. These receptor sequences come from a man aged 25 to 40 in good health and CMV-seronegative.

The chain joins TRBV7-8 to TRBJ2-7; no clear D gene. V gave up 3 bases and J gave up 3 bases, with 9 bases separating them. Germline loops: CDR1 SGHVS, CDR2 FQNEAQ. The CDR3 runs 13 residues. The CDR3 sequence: CASSFDTLYEQYF. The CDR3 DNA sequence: TGTGCCAGCAGCTTTGACACCCTCTACGAGCAGTACTTC.

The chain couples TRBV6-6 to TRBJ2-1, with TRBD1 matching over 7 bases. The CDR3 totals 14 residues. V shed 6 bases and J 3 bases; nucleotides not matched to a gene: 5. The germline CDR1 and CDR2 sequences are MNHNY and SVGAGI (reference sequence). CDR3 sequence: CASREDRDYNEQFF. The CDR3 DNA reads TGTGCCAGCAGAGAAGACAGGGACTACAATGAGCAGTTCTTC.

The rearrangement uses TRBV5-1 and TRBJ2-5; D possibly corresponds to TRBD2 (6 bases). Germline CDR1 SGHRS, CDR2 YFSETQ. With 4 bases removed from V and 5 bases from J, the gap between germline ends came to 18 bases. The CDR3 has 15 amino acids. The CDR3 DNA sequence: TGCGCCAGCAGCCCGGGGCGGGGAGGATTGGAGACCCAGTACTTC. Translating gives CASSPGRGGLETQYF.